The 29 T cell receptor beta chains below all came from one sample that was sequenced in a study of blood T cell repertoires in COVID-19. TCRdb's copy holds only in-frame clones and misses some; the assay was immunoSEQ multiplex PCR. The sample lists approximately 410,000 clones, approximately 90% occurring once. The sequencing input was peripheral blood. These receptor sequences come from a young woman with active or convalescent COVID-19.

The chain employs TRBV5-4 and TRBJ2-1; TRBD2 matches 13 bases. V was clipped by 5 bases and J by 4 bases; unmatched bases: 9. Germline CDR1 and CDR2: SGHNT and YYREEE (reference sequence). The CDR3 length is 17 residues. The CDR3: CASRPTGTSGNYNEQFF. The CDR3 DNA follows: TGTGCCAGCAGACCTACCGGGACTAGCGGGAATTACAATGAGCAGTTCTTC.

CDR3 coding DNA: TGTGCCAGCAGTGAAGCGAGGGGGACAGGTGTCGACGAGCAGTACTTC. It yields the protein CASSEARGTGVDEQYF. V is TRBV6-1 and J is TRBJ2-7; the match to TRBD1 covers 8 bases. Germline values: CDR1 MNHNS, CDR2 SASEGT. V trimming: 0 bases; J trimming: 5 bases; junction bases outside the gene matches: 9. CDR3 size: 16 residues.

The chain joins TRBV27 to TRBJ1-1; possibly TRBD1 for D (6 bases). Looked up from germline, CDR1 is MNHEY and CDR2 is SMNVEV (reference sequence). This CDR3 is 15 amino acids long. Trimming removed 5 bases at V and 1 base at J, with 14 bases between. The CDR3 coding sequence is TGTGCCAGCAGTCCCCAAGGACAGAGGAACACTGAAGCTTTCTTT. Protein sequence: CASSPQGQRNTEAFF.

This clone was found a few times. The chain employs TRBV11-2 and TRBJ1-5, with D maybe TRBD1 (5 bases). Per the germline V gene, CDR1 is SGHAT and CDR2 is FQNNGV. V shed 5 bases and J shed 0 bases, with 11 bases lying between them. The CDR3 has 15 amino acids. The CDR3 DNA follows: TGTGCCAGCAGCCCTAACAGGAATAGCAATCAGCCCCAGCATTTT. Translation gives CASSPNRNSNQPQHF. Based on the CDR3 plus reference TRBV11-2 and TRBJ1-5, the full variable domain is EAGVAQSPRYKIIEKRQSVAFWCNPISGHATLYWYQQILGQGPKLLIQFQNNGVVDDSQLPKDRFSAERLKGVDSTLKIQPAKLEDSAVYLCASSPNRNSNQPQHFGDGTRLSIL.

The chain carries TRBV30 and TRBJ2-3; a possible D gene is TRBD2 (5 bases). The CDR3 loop spans 14 amino acids. Germline CDR1 and CDR2: GTSNPN and SVGIG (reference sequence). Trimming cost V 5 bases and J 5 bases, with 17 bases left between them. The CDR3 here is CAWERWKGEDTQYF. The CDR3 bases are TGTGCCTGGGAAAGGTGGAAGGGAGAAGATACGCAGTATTTT.

This clone was seen a single time. The chain recombines TRBV19 with TRBJ1-6; 8 bases align to TRBD1. The CDR3 covers 15 residues. Per the germline V gene, CDR1 is LNHDA and CDR2 is SQIVND (reference sequence). V lost 5 bases, J lost 9 bases, and 9 bases stayed unmatched. This chain's CDR3 is CASSPQTGAGSPLHF. The CDR3 region has the DNA TGTGCCAGTAGTCCGCAGACAGGGGCGGGTTCACCCCTCCACTTT.

This clone was picked up one time. The chain uses TRBV27 and TRBJ2-1; 16 bases match TRBD2. V lost 6 bases and J lost 1; bases outside the gene matches: 6. The CDR3 loop spans 18 amino acids. Germline assignment: CDR1 MNHEY and CDR2 SMNVEV (reference sequence). The CDR3 sequence: CASSYPGLAGGSYNEQFF. DNA of the CDR3: TGTGCCAGCAGCTACCCGGGACTAGCGGGGGGGTCCTACAATGAGCAGTTCTTC.

The chain uses TRBV27 and TRBJ1-2, with a tentative D call TRBD1 (5 bases). The CDR3 has 17 amino acids. V gave up 3 bases and J gave up 8 bases, with 25 bases separating them. The germline V gene has CDR1 MNHEY and CDR2 SMNVEV (reference sequence). The CDR3 DNA sequence: TGTGCCAGCAGTTTTTCTGGACAAGGTCCCGGAAAATACGGCTACACCTTC. Amino acid sequence: CASSFSGQGPGKYGYTF.

The CDR3 spells CASSQGTIGTDTQYF. The CDR3, as DNA: TGCGCCAGCAGCCAGGGGACTATTGGGACGGATACGCAGTATTTT. The J gene is TRBJ2-3, the V gene TRBV5-1; D may be TRBD2 (7 bases). The CDR3 has 15 residues. Trimming removed 4 bases from V and 6 bases from J, with 18 bases in between. The germline V gene has CDR1 SGHRS and CDR2 YFSETQ.

The chain couples TRBV10-3 to TRBJ2-7, with D possibly TRBD1 on 6 matching bases. CDR1 ENHRY and CDR2 SYGVKD come from the germline V gene. Trimming pared 10 bases from V and 0 bases from J, leaving 10 bases between. This CDR3 has 12 amino acids. Written as DNA, the CDR3 is TGTGCCACGCAGGGGATCTCCTACGAGCAGTACTTC. It codes for CATQGISYEQYF.

The genes are TRBV19 and TRBJ2-1; 15 bases agree with TRBD2. V trimming: 5 bases; J trimming: 0 bases; junction bases outside the gene matches: 11. Germline V gene data show CDR1 as LNHDA and CDR2 as SQIVND (reference sequence). This CDR3 region has 20 residues. CDR3 amino acids: CASSPPRGLAGGSSYNEQFF. CDR3 in DNA: TGTGCCAGTAGTCCTCCCAGGGGACTAGCGGGAGGAAGCTCCTACAATGAGCAGTTCTTC.

The J gene is TRBJ1-1, the V gene TRBV6-1; TRBD1 is a possible D gene (5 bases). Trimming left V 3 bases short and J 4 bases short, with 15 bases between. CDR1 MNHNS and CDR2 SASEGT come from the germline V gene. This CDR3 is built from 15 residues. The DNA for the CDR3 is TGTGCCAGCAGTGAGGTAGGGGCCGGGGGCACTGAAGCTTTCTTT. This sequence encodes CASSEVGAGGTEAFF.

This clone has just one count. The same CDR3 also results from other DNA sequences found in this sample. In nucleotides, the CDR3 is TGTGCCAGCAGCCCCCCTGGGACAGGGAGAAACACTGAAGCTTTCTTT. Translation gives CASSPPGTGRNTEAFF. The chain links TRBV7-9 to TRBJ1-1, with TRBD1 matching over 9 bases. CDR1 is SEHNR and CDR2 is FQNEAQ in the germline V gene (reference sequence). Trimming removed 5 bases from V and 2 bases from J; junction bases left unmatched: 9. This CDR3 contains 16 residues.

The chain recombines TRBV29-1 with TRBJ1-1; weak D call: TRBD1 (5 bases). V lost 4 bases to trimming and J lost 5 bases, with 8 bases between them. This CDR3 is built from 11 residues. CDR1 is SQVTM, CDR2 ANQGSEA, per germline. CDR3 sequence: CSVVGGTEAFF. The CDR3 DNA sequence: TGCAGCGTTGTCGGGGGGACTGAAGCTTTCTTT.

The V call is TRBV28, the J call TRBJ1-2; the match to TRBD1 covers 9 bases. Germline CDR1 MDHEN, CDR2 SYDVKM. The ends lost 6 bases at V and 5 bases at J; junction bases unmatched: 10. CDR3 size: 15 residues. CDR3: CASSSGQGRGYGYTF. The CDR3 DNA follows: TGTGCCAGCAGCTCGGGACAGGGAAGGGGATATGGCTACACCTTC.

V is TRBV2 and J is TRBJ1-3; D not resolved. The V and J ends lost 3 bases and 0 bases respectively, with 15 bases between them. In germline, CDR1 is SNHLY, CDR2 FYNNEI. The CDR3 has 17 residues. In nucleotides, the CDR3 is TGTGCCAGCAGTGACAGAAATCCCCCTAGCTCTGGAAACACCATATATTTT. Its translation is CASSDRNPPSSGNTIYF.

V gene TRBV19 combines with J gene TRBJ1-4; D call uncertain. The germline V gene encodes CDR1 LNHDA and CDR2 SQIVND (reference sequence). V was cut by 6 bases and J by 8 bases, with 7 bases left in between. CDR3 length: 11 residues. The CDR3 loop reads CASSAAEKLFF. The CDR3 region has the DNA TGTGCCAGTAGCGCCGCGGAAAAACTGTTTTTT.

The genes are TRBV2 and TRBJ1-1, with D maybe TRBD1 (5 bases). The CDR3 covers 13 residues. CDR1 and CDR2 (germline): SNHLY, FYNNEI. Trimming removed 6 bases at V and 3 bases at J, with 11 bases between. The chain's CDR3 is CASREGWDTEAFF. In DNA, the CDR3 is TGTGCCAGCAGGGAGGGGTGGGACACTGAAGCTTTCTTT.

CDR3 residues: CASSLAQLDEQFF. CDR3 DNA: TGTGCCAGCAGCTTAGCCCAGTTGGATGAGCAGTTCTTC. This rearrangement joins TRBV11-2 to TRBJ2-1; no clear D gene. This CDR3 has 13 amino acids. Germline CDR1 SGHAT, CDR2 FQNNGV. Trimming stripped 1 base from V and 8 bases from J, with 9 bases between.

This chain uses TRBV13 with TRBJ2-1; 7 bases align to TRBD2. The J segment lost 12 bases and the V segment lost 0 bases, leaving 11 bases of the junction unmatched. The CDR3 runs 15 residues. CDR1 and CDR2 from the germline V gene are PRHDT and FYEKMQ (reference sequence). The DNA of the CDR3 is TGTGCCAGCAGCTTAGGCGTCGAGGGAGGGCCTGGGCAGTTCTTC. Protein: CASSLGVEGGPGQFF.

The chain has TRBV18 and TRBJ2-2; tentative D call: TRBD1 (5 bases). The CDR3 runs 16 residues. The germline CDR1 and CDR2 sequences are KGHSH and LQKENI. V lost 0 bases and J 6 bases, leaving 14 bases between the germline ends. The CDR3 loop is CASSPPMQGQAGELFF. CDR3 bases: TGTGCCAGCTCACCACCGATGCAGGGTCAGGCCGGGGAGCTGTTTTTT. The variable domain in full, completed from reference TRBV18 and TRBJ2-2, reads NAGVMQNPRHLVRRRGQEARLRCSPMKGHSHVYWYRQLPEEGLKFMVYLQKENIIDESGMPKERFSAEFPKEGPSILRIQQVVRGDSAAYFCASSPPMQGQAGELFFGEGSRLTVL.

The CDR3 region is CASSLKREGLYEQYF. DNA of the CDR3: TGTGCCAGCAGTTTAAAACGGGAGGGCCTATACGAGCAGTACTTC. This chain links TRBV27 with TRBJ2-7; 8 nucleotides align to TRBD2. The CDR3 runs to 15 residues. Germline loops: CDR1 MNHEY, CDR2 SMNVEV (reference sequence). The ends lost 2 bases at V and 4 bases at J; junction bases unmatched: 7.

This clone is a singleton in its sample. The chain is built from TRBV5-4 and TRBJ1-6; TRBD1 is a possible D gene (6 bases). V lost 4 bases and J lost 7, with 15 bases in between. Germline V CDR1 and CDR2: SGHNT, YYREEE (reference sequence). The CDR3 runs to 15 residues. Here the CDR3 DNA reads TGTGCCAGCAGCGGAGGACAGACAACGAATTCACCCCTCCACTTT. Translation: CASSGGQTTNSPLHF.

This chain joins TRBV5-8 and TRBJ2-3; tentatively, D is TRBD1 (5 bases). Trimming stripped 2 bases from V and 3 bases from J, with 10 bases between. The length of the CDR3 is 14 residues. Germline CDR1 SGHTS, CDR2 YDEGEE. CDR3 sequence reads: CASSFSRVTDTQYF. DNA for the CDR3: TGTGCCAGCAGCTTTAGCAGGGTTACAGATACGCAGTATTTT. Together with reference TRBV5-8 and TRBJ2-3, the CDR3 gives the full variable domain: EAGVTQSPTHLIKTRGQQATLRCSPISGHTSVYWYQQALGLGLQFLLWYDEGEERNRGNFPPRFSGRQFPNYSSELNVNALELEDSALYLCASSFSRVTDTQYFGPGTRLTVL.

The chain couples TRBV5-5 to TRBJ1-1, with 7 bases that match TRBD1. The trim removed 4 bases at V and 1 base at J, leaving 7 bases unmatched. This CDR3 is built from 15 residues. Per the germline V gene, CDR1 is SGHKS and CDR2 is YYEKEE (reference sequence). The CDR3: CASSPLTGKNTEAFF. Written as DNA, the CDR3 is TGTGCCAGCAGCCCACTGACAGGGAAGAACACTGAAGCTTTCTTT.

In its sample, this clone was seen once. V usage is TRBV19 and J usage is TRBJ2-1, with 10 positions matching TRBD1. Trimming removed 6 bases from V and 7 bases from J; junction bases left unmatched: 6. CDR1 is LNHDA, CDR2 SQIVND, per germline (reference sequence). The CDR3 spans 14 residues. CDR3 nucleotides: TGTGCCAGTAGCAAAAGGGACAGGGGAAATGAGCAGTTCTTC. Encoded protein: CASSKRDRGNEQFF.

About this clone itself: The same CDR3 can be traced to other DNA sequences in this sample. This chain joins TRBV27 and TRBJ1-2, with D perhaps TRBD1 (5 bases). Germline CDR1 MNHEY, CDR2 SMNVEV (reference sequence). The CDR3 is made up of 13 amino acids. Trimming pared 5 bases from V and 2 bases from J, leaving 9 bases between. CDR3 sequence (DNA): TGTGCCAGCAGTCTCCGACAGAACTATGGCTACACCTTC. Amino acids: CASSLRQNYGYTF.

This rearrangement joins TRBV5-1 to TRBJ1-5; 11 bases fit TRBD1. The CDR3 is made up of 16 amino acids. CDR1 is SGHRS and CDR2 is YFSETQ in the germline V gene. The junction had 8 bases not matched to a gene; V was cut back by 4 bases and J by 5 bases. DNA for the CDR3: TGCGCCAGCAGCATGAAACCGGGACAGGGGGATCAGCCCCAGCATTTT. It translates to CASSMKPGQGDQPQHF. Full variable domain (rest looked up from reference TRBV5-1 and TRBJ1-5): KAGVTQTPRYLIKTRGQQVTLSCSPISGHRSVSWYQQTPGQGLQFLFEYFSETQRNKGNFPGRFSGRQFSNSRSEMNVSTLELGDSALYLCASSMKPGQGDQPQHFGDGTRLSIL.

V is TRBV7-8 and J is TRBJ1-5; TRBD1 aligns across 10 bases. CDR3 size: 15 residues. V lost 5 bases and J lost 6; bases outside the gene matches: 7. Germline CDR1 is SGHVS and CDR2 is FQNEAQ. The CDR3: CASSPGTGERQPQHF. CDR3 nucleotide sequence: TGTGCCAGCAGCCCCGGGACAGGGGAGCGTCAGCCCCAGCATTTT.